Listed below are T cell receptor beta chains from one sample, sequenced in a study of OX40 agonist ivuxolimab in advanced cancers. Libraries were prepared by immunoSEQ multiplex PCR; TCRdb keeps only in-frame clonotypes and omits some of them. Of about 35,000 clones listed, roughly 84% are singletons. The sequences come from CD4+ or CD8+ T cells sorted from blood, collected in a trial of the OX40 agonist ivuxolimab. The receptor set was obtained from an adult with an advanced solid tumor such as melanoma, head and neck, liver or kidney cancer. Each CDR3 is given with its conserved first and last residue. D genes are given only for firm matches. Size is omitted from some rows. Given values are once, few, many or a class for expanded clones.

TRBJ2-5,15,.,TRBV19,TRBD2,CASSTSGGPQETQYF,TGTGCCAGTAGTACGTCGGGAGGCCCGCAAGAGACCCAGTACTTC
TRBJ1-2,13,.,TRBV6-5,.,CASSPRQNYGYTF,TGTGCCAGCAGTCCCCGACAGAACTATGGCTACACCTTC
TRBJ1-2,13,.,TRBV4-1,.,CASSQEQNYGYTF,TGCGCCAGCAGCCAAGAGCAGAACTATGGCTACACCTTC
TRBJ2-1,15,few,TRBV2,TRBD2,CASSPTSGSSGEQFF,TGTGCCAGCAGCCCAACTAGCGGGAGTAGCGGTGAGCAGTTCTTC
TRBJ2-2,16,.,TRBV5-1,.,CASSPIRADYTGELFF,TGCGCCAGCAGCCCCATCCGGGCAGATTACACCGGGGAGCTGTTTTTT
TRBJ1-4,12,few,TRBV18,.,CASSPVEGKLFF,TGTGCCAGCTCACCAGTTGAGGGAAAACTGTTTTTT
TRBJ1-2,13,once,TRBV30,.,CAWSVVGVYGYTF,TGTGCCTGGAGTGTTGTGGGCGTCTATGGCTACACCTTC
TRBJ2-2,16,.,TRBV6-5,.,CASSYTRGAWTGELFF,TGTGCCAGCAGTTACACCCGGGGAGCGTGGACCGGGGAGCTGTTTTTT
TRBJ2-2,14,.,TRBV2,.,CASSEVSNTGELFF,TGTGCCAGCAGTGAAGTGTCCAACACCGGGGAGCTGTTTTTT
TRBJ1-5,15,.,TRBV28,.,CASSQTGGGVQPQHF,TGTGCCAGCAGTCAGACAGGTGGGGGCGTTCAGCCCCAGCATTTT
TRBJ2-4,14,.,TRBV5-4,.,CASSLGLAKNIQYF,TGTGCCAGCAGCTTGGGATTAGCCAAAAACATTCAGTACTTC
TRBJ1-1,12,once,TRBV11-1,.,CASSSARLEAFF,TGTGCCAGCAGCTCCGCCCGGCTTGAAGCTTTCTTT
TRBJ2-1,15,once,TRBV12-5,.,CASGSPRGRGHEQFF,TGTGCTAGTGGTTCCCCCCGGGGCCGGGGCCATGAGCAGTTCTTC
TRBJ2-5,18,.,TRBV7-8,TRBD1,CASSFRAGQGLYGETQYF,TGTGCCAGCAGCTTCAGAGCAGGACAGGGATTATACGGAGAGACCCAGTACTTC
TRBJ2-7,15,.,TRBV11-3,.,CASSLGAGIPYEQYF,TGTGCCAGCAGCTTAGGGGCAGGGATTCCCTACGAGCAGTACTTC
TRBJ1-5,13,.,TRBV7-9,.,CASSLEGFQPQHF,TGTGCCAGCAGCTTAGAGGGTTTCCAGCCCCAGCATTTT
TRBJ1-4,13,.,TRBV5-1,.,CANTGKNNEKLFF,TGCGCCAACACAGGCAAGAATAATGAAAAACTGTTTTTT
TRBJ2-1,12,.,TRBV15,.,CATSPRGGEQFF,TGTGCCACCAGCCCCAGGGGGGGTGAGCAGTTCTTC
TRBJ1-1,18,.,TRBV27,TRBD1,CASSLWGRDRGWDTEAFF,TGTGCCAGCAGTTTATGGGGCCGGGACAGGGGGTGGGACACTGAAGCTTTCTTT
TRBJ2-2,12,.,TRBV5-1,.,CASAASTGELFF,TGCGCCAGCGCCGCTTCCACCGGGGAGCTGTTTTTT
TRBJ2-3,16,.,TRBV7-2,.,CASSLVATTSTDTQYF,TGTGCCAGCAGCTTAGTAGCGACTACGAGCACAGATACGCAGTATTTT
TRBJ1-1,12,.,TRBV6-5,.,CASSRVTGEAFF,TGTGCCAGCAGTCGAGTGACAGGCGAAGCTTTCTTT
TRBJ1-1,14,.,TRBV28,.,CASSQGRWDTEAFF,TGTGCCAGCAGTCAGGGGCGCTGGGACACTGAAGCTTTCTTT
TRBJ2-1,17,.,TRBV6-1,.,CASSGVRTGLSYNEQFF,TGTGCCAGCAGTGGCGTTCGGACAGGACTATCCTACAATGAGCAGTTCTTC
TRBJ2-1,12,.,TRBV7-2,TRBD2,CASSRTSSEQFF,TGTGCCAGCAGCCGGACTAGCTCGGAGCAGTTCTTC
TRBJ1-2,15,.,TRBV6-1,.,CASRMDGSLHYGYTF,TGTGCCAGCAGGATGGACGGGAGCTTACACTATGGCTACACCTTC
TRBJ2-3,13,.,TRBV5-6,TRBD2,CASSPGGPGTQYF,TGTGCCAGCAGCCCGGGAGGGCCAGGTACGCAGTATTTT
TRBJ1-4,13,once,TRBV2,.,CASSRIRGEKLFF,TGTGCCAGCAGTAGGATTAGGGGTGAAAAACTGTTTTTT
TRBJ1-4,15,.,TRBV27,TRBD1,CASSFGGQGNEKLFF,TGTGCCAGCAGTTTTGGGGGACAGGGGAATGAAAAACTGTTTTTT
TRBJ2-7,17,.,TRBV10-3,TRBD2,CAISESTSGRAQYEQYF,TGTGCCATCAGTGAGTCGACTAGCGGGAGGGCCCAGTACGAGCAGTACTTC
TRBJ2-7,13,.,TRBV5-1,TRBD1,CASRGQGEYEQYF,TGCGCCAGCAGGGGACAGGGGGAATACGAGCAGTACTTC
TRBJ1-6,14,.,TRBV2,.,CASREDGDNSPLHF,TGTGCCAGCAGGGAGGACGGAGATAATTCACCCCTCCACTTT
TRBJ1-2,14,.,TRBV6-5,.,CASSYRGSSYGYTF,TGTGCCAGCAGTTACAGAGGGTCGAGCTATGGCTACACCTTC
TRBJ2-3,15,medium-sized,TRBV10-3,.,CAISEAGGYTDTQYF,TGTGCCATCAGTGAGGCCGGGGGATACACAGATACGCAGTATTTT
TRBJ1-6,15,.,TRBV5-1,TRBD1,CASSFGDRGGSPLHF,TGCGCCAGCAGCTTTGGTGACAGGGGTGGTTCACCCCTCCACTTT
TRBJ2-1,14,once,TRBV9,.,CASSRIDVNNEQFF,TGTGCCAGCAGCCGGATTGACGTGAACAATGAGCAGTTCTTC
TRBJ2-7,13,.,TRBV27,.,CASSMGSNTEQYF,TGTGCCAGCAGTATGGGATCCAATACCGAGCAGTACTTC
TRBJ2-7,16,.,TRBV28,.,CASSSRGEGTPYEQYF,TGTGCCAGCAGTTCTCGGGGAGAGGGTACACCCTACGAGCAGTACTTC
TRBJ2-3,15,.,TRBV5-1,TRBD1,CASSPSGQGERTQYF,TGCGCCAGCAGCCCGTCCGGACAGGGGGAGCGTACGCAGTATTTT
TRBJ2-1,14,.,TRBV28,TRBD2,CASSFLAGFNEQFF,TGTGCCAGCAGTTTTCTAGCGGGGTTCAATGAGCAGTTCTTC
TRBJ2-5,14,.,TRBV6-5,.,CASSYGRSSGTQYF,TGTGCCAGCAGTTACGGCAGATCCTCCGGGACCCAGTACTTC
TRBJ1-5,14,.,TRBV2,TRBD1,CASSAGGAIQPQHF,TGTGCCAGCAGTGCAGGGGGTGCGATTCAGCCCCAGCATTTT
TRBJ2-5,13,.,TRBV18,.,CASSPDRWETQYF,TGTGCCAGCTCGCCTGACAGGTGGGAGACCCAGTACTTC
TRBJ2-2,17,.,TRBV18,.,CASSPTARRYDTGELFF,TGTGCCAGCTCACCAACGGCGAGGCGGTATGACACCGGGGAGCTGTTTTTT
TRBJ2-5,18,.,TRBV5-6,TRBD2,CASSTWPRASGLGETQYF,TGTGCCAGCAGCACCTGGCCCCGGGCTAGCGGGTTAGGGGAGACCCAGTACTTC
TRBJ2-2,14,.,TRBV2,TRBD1,CASSVDRLPGELFF,TGTGCCAGCAGTGTGGACAGGCTACCCGGGGAGCTGTTTTTT
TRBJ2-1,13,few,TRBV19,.,CASSIAVHNEQFF,TGTGCCAGTAGTATAGCGGTCCACAATGAGCAGTTCTTC
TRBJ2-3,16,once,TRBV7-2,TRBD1,CASSATRTGEGDTQYF,TGTGCCAGCAGCGCTACCCGGACAGGGGAGGGAGATACGCAGTATTTT
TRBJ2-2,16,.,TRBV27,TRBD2,CASSKTSGGAVGELFF,TGTGCCAGCAGTAAAACTAGCGGGGGGGCCGTGGGGGAGCTGTTTTTT
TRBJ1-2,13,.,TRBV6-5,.,CASSYSSTDGYTF,TGTGCCAGCAGTTACTCGTCCACAGATGGCTACACCTTC
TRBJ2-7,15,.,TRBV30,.,CAWRVIGGSSYEQYF,TGTGCCTGGAGGGTGATAGGGGGGAGTTCCTACGAGCAGTACTTC
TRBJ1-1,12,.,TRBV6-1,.,CASRSTDTAAFF,TGTGCCAGCAGATCGACAGACACTGCAGCTTTCTTT
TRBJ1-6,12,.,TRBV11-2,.,CASSLVGAPLHF,TGTGCCAGCAGCTTAGTTGGTGCACCCCTCCACTTT